This TCR beta chain is drawn from a study of T cell repertoires in cytomegalovirus infection. TCRdb re-derived calls from the reads in MiXCR, one entry per CDR3 protein. Of approximately 500,000 distinct CDR3 sequences listed, 15% to 20% are singletons. This CDR3 has 16 residues. CDR1 is DFQATT and CDR2 is SNEGSKA in the germline V gene (reference sequence). Trimming removed 0 bases at V and 1 base at J, with 12 bases between. Findings and limits, study-wide: Within the response measured ex vivo, HLA-C-restricted CMV-specific TCR beta clonotypes were dominant.

This clonotype was counted only a few times. Its antigen is unknown. The gene calls are TRBV20-1 and TRBJ2-2, with TRBD2 as a possible D gene (6 bases). The sequenced sample consisted of CD8+ T cells from PBMCs. This sequence was found in a human donor in good health (CMV status not recorded). Some clones in this sample may be carry-over from other donors' samples. The CDR3 DNA follows: TGCAGTGCTAGAGATCATCTAGCGCTGAACACCGGGGAGCTGTTTTTT. Amino acid sequence: CSARDHLALNTGELFF.